The TCR beta chain described here comes from a study of Graves' ophthalmopathy and Graves' hyperthyroidism. Broader study findings: Sensitivity of over 60% and specificity of approximately 76% were achieved by the model that predicted ophthalmopathy progression. Detection in blood was also observed for most expanded thyroid clonotypes above 0.001 frequency.

The study enrolled ophthalmopathy donors with moderate-to-severe activity, CAS ≥3, NOSPECS ≥4 and duration under 3 months. The TCR beta CDR3 regions underwent amplification from RNA transcripts. HTBI primers primed a first-round RT-PCR, and a second-round multiplex PCR followed. TCRdb re-analysed the multiplex PCR reads in MiXCR, keeping a single row per CDR3 protein. Of 600,000 to 950,000 distinct CDR3 sequences listed, 40% are singletons. V was pared by 1 base and J by 7 bases, with 10 bases between. CDR1 DFQATT and CDR2 SNEGSKA come from the germline V gene (reference sequence). The CDR3 runs to 12 residues. To note about this clonotype: Its antigen is currently unknown.

V usage is TRBV20-1 and J usage is TRBJ2-5; D is perhaps TRBD2 (5 bases). Sequenced input: peripheral blood. This sequence was found in an adult man with Graves' ophthalmopathy. The CDR3 protein is CSARVPGRTQYF. CDR3 in DNA: TGCAGTGCTAGAGTCCCGGGGAGGACCCAGTACTTC.